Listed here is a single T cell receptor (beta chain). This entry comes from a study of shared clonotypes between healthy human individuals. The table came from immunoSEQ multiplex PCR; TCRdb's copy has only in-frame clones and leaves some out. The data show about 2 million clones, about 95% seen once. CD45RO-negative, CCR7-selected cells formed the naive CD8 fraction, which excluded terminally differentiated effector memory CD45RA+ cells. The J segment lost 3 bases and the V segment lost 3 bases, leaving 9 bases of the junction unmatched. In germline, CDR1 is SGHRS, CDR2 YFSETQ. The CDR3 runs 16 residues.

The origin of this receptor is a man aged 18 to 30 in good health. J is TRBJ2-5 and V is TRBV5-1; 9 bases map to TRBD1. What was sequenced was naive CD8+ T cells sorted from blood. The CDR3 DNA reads TGCGCCAGCAGCTGGGGGTGGACAGGGGCGGAAGAGACCCAGTACTTC. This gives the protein CASSWGWTGAEETQYF.